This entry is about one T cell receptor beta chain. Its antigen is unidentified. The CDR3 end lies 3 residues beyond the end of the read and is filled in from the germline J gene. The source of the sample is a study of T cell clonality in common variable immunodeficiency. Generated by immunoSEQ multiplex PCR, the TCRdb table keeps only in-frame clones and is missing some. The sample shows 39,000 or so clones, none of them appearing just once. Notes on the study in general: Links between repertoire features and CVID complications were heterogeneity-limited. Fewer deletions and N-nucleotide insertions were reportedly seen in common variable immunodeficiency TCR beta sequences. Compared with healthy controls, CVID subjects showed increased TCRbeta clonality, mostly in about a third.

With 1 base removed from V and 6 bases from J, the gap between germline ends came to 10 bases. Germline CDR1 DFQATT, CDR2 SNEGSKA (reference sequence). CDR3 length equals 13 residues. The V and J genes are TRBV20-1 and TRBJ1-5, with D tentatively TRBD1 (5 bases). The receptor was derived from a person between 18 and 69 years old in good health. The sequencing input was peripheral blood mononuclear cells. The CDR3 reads CSARGPRGQPQHF. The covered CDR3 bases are TGCAGTGCTAGAGGGCCGAGGGGTCAGCCC.